The clone carrying this T cell receptor (beta chain) was counted many times. What it recognizes is unknown. The data stem from a study of T-cell reconstitution after alpha-beta-depleted transplantation in children. Study-wide points: Hyperexpanded clones declined; after one year, newly produced T cells mostly supplied diversity. Several patients had high TCRbeta diversity at day 60; it came from surviving recipient T cells and thymic progenitors. Several hundred rapidly expanded clones from non-depleted graft cells reportedly supplied alpha-beta T cells about two months post-transplant.

This CDR3 has 15 amino acids. CDR1 is LGHNA and CDR2 is YNFKEQ in the germline V gene. Deletions cut 1 base from V and 3 bases from J, with 13 bases between. A library of TCRbeta sequences, prepared with unique molecular identifiers, was generated. TCRdb independently ran MiXCR on the PCR reads; one entry per CDR3 protein. Of about 470,000 distinct CDR3 sequences in the sample, about 40% were seen once. This sequence joins TRBV4-2 and TRBJ2-7; possible D gene TRBD2, 6 bases. This clonotype was sampled from a girl aged 2 to 10 with aplastic anemia, due to receive a stem cell transplant. The source material was PBMCs, sampled before TCRalphabeta/CD19-depleted stem cell transplant. CDR3 nucleotides: TGTGCCAGCAGCCAAGTGATCAGGACTAACTACGAGCAGTACTTC. The encoded protein is CASSQVIRTNYEQYF.